This T cell receptor (beta chain) is from a study of diagnostic markers for celiac disease (dated by TCRdb to the early 2020s). CDR1 and CDR2, per the germline V gene, are ENHRY and SYGVKD. CDR3 length: 13 amino acids, cysteine to phenylalanine. Only the protein sequence is given. No count is recorded, though its frequency marks this clonotype as medium-sized (0.01 to 0.1%). It has no known antigen specificity. TCRdb lists the instrument as Illumina MiSeq. TCRdb reprocessed the reads, reporting each CDR3 protein sequence once and no DNA. The sample table includes several thousand distinct CDR3 sequences. The top ten clonotypes cover under 6.5% of the sample.

The receptor comes from a human donor. This table probably holds off-target reads from a library built for another chain. The V and J genes are TRBV10-3 and TRBJ2-5; TCRdb indicates TRBD2, and absent DNA this call remains unverified. The sample was either unsorted cells or a sorted T cell fraction (not recorded which). The CDR3 has the sequence CAISPTSGGDQYF.